Described below is a single T cell receptor beta chain sequence and its context. Some clones are missing from TCRdb's copy, which holds only in-frame ones; the method was immunoSEQ multiplex PCR. The sample shows 150,000 or so clones, roughly 83% of them seen only once. This record comes from a study of cytomegalovirus exposure and HLA in healthy donors. Study at large: The same platform used for the 666 first-cohort repertoires was also used for the 130 or so validation repertoires, as a later analysis reported.

V was clipped by 7 bases and J by 7 bases, with 20 bases between them. The CDR3 spans 14 residues. Germline lookup yields CDR1 MDHEN and CDR2 SYDVKM. The donors formed part of the approximately 120-subject validation cohort, distinct from the roughly 670-subject first cohort. The chain carries TRBV28 and TRBJ2-7; TRBD1 might be the D (6 bases). The TCR originated in a man aged 25-45 years in good health and CMV-seropositive. Sequencing input: PBMCs. As DNA, the CDR3 is TGTGCCAGCACCCAGGTCCCGACAGGTGGAGAGCAGTACTTC. It specifies CASTQVPTGGEQYF.